This T cell receptor beta chain was captured by sequencing in a study of T cell responses to AZD1222 COVID-19 vaccine (dated by TCRdb to about 2021). Concerning the study at large: TCR sequencing covered over 230 trial participants: 200 to 220 given two doses of AZD1222 and around 26 given two doses of MenACWY control vaccine. Enrollment into the trials was organized by age into subgroups of 18-55, 56-69 and 70-plus years, and those subgroups contained approximately 150, 30 and 60 TCR-sequenced participants, respectively. What the authors observed across the whole study: Most participants were white British and females outnumbered males, and the authors suggested that clonal diversity may have been underestimated. Reportedly, almost half of the unique spike-specific TCRs recognized epitopes lying outside the regions that are mutated in the B.1.351 and B.1.1.7 variants. In the small 56-69-year group, the increase in depth fell short of significance, most likely because of low power. Conclusions about previously exposed vaccinees are limited, since just a handful of AZD1222 recipients were seropositive for SARS-CoV-2 at baseline. Spike-specific TCR breadth and depth rose significantly after two AZD1222 doses compared with day 0 and with MenACWY recipients. Because no day 14 peak-response samples were available, the repertoires could be characterized only after the peak T cell response. The vaccine-associated CD4 TCRs covered the entire spike protein, and the dominant responses fell in regions 160-218 and 743-854.

Worth noting for this clone: Its antigen remains undetermined. Qualities for individual bases were not recorded, and no much larger clone is one base off.

The CDR3 regions of human TCRbeta chains were subjected to immunosequencing. From the authors' description of their analysis: Repertoire TCRs were checked for matches against a reference library of SARS-CoV-2-specific TCRs that had been generated using the MIRA antigen-specificity platform. Breadth meant the fraction of unique TCRs that were SARS-CoV-2-associated, whereas depth meant the fraction of total T cells that were SARS-CoV-2-associated. Using the MIRA data, each spike-specific TCR was assigned both to the spike region to which the TCR was reactive and to a CD4 or CD8 class. Log10-transformed breadth and depth values were compared by one-way ANOVA with Sidak's multiple comparisons tests. TCRdb stores this immuneACCESS table with in-frame sequences only. Part of the clones is absent; in the studies checked, under half of the shortfall reflects unresolved V genes, and no reason is known for the rest. V, J and clone size are those of that table, while D and trimming were read from the DNA. This sample has 120,000 to 150,000 clones in its table, and more than 70% of those were observed once. About 3% of the sample belongs to the ten largest clones.

The germline V gene specifies MNHNS as CDR1 and SASEGT as CDR2. The CDR3 has 16 amino acids, counting the end cysteine and phenylalanine. Here the CDR3 DNA is all that survives: 48 bases in frame from base 1. Trimming costs V 1 base and J 0 bases, and their ends lie 10 bases apart. The sample's time point label, in plain terms: about 28 days (+/-7) after the second vaccine dose. AZD1222 recipients whose second dose came at about 4 weeks and those whose second dose came at about 12 weeks were combined into one group, since spike-specific TCR depth and breadth did not differ between the two schedules. The vaccinee samples were drawn from two UK trials, COV001 and COV002, one of which was a single-blind randomized controlled phase 2/3 trial testing AZD1222 (ChAdOx1 nCoV-19) in healthy adults. For TCRbeta chain sequencing, PBMC samples were collected from trial participants at day 0 and at day 28 after the second dose.

The source material was peripheral blood, sampled 28 days after the second AZD1222 dose. The V gene is TRBV6-1 and the J gene is TRBJ1-5, with the D gene uncertain. The receptor was isolated from an adult who received the AZD1222 COVID-19 vaccine. The DNA is TGTGCCAGCAGTGAAGGAGGGTCTTATAGCAATCAGCCCCAGCATTTT. It codes for CASSEGGSYSNQPQHF.